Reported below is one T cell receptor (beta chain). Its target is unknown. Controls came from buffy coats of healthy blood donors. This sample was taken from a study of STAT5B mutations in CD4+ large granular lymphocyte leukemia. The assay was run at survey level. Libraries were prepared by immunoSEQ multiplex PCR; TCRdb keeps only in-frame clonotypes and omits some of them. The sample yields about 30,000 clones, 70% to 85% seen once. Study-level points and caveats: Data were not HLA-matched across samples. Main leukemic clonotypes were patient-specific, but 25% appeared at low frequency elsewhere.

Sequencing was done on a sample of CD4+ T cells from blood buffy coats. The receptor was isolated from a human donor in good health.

The CDR3 loop is CASSRREVQDQPQHF. The CDR3, as DNA: TGCGCCAGCAGCCGGAGGGAGGTTCAGGATCAGCCCCAGCATTTT. This chain joins TRBV5-1 and TRBJ1-5, with D uncertain. The germline gives CDR1 SGHRS, CDR2 YFSETQ. V was cut by 4 bases and J by 5 bases, with 16 bases left in between. CDR3 length: 15 residues.